The 10 T cell receptor beta chains below were found in one sample sequenced in a study of graft-versus-host responses after intestinal transplantation. No antigens are known for them. The protocol was immunoSEQ multiplex PCR, while the TCRdb copy is restricted to in-frame clones and leaves out a portion. The sample includes about 81,000 clones, about 91% of them seen just once. The sequenced sample was unstimulated CD4+ T cells sorted from spleen or lymph node cells, obtained before transplant. The receptors were gathered from a human donor who was the organ donor for an intestinal transplant.

The chain joins TRBV7-3 to TRBJ2-3; TRBD2 aligns across 10 bases. CDR3 size: 12 residues. The trim removed 8 bases at V and 4 bases at J, leaving 0 bases unmatched. The V gene's germline CDR1 is SGHTA and CDR2 FQGTGA. The CDR3 bases are TGTGCCAGCGGGACTAGCGCAGATACGCAGTATTTT. Translating gives CASGTSADTQYF.

The chain is built from TRBV4-1 and TRBJ2-7, with 13 bases lining up with TRBD2. Trimming took 0 bases from V and 0 from J; bases not matched to a gene: 8. CDR3 length equals 19 residues. In germline, CDR1 is MGHRA, CDR2 YSYEKL. The CDR3 DNA follows: TGCGCCAGCAGCCAAGATTATGGACTAGCGGGAGTTCCCTCCTACGAGCAGTACTTC. This gives the protein CASSQDYGLAGVPSYEQYF.

This clone has just a few counts. The chain employs TRBV7-9 and TRBJ2-7, with D tentatively TRBD2 (5 bases). V lost 2 bases to trimming and J lost 4 bases, with 12 bases between them. The CDR3 sequence is 14 residues long. Germline V gene sequence: CDR1 SEHNR, CDR2 FQNEAQ (reference sequence). The CDR3 sequence: CASSLPGESYEQYF. The CDR3, as DNA: TGTGCCAGCAGCTTACCTGGGGAGTCTTACGAGCAGTACTTC.

The chain employs TRBV19 and TRBJ1-2; 10 nucleotides align to TRBD1. The germline CDR1 and CDR2 sequences are LNHDA and SQIVND (reference sequence). The length of the CDR3 is 18 residues. The V gene end was trimmed by 5 bases and the J gene end by 5 bases; junction bases not matched to a gene: 17. CDR3 residues: CASSSGTGAFTPTYGYTF. The CDR3 nucleotides are TGTGCCAGTAGTTCCGGGACAGGGGCTTTTACCCCAACTTATGGCTACACCTTC. The whole variable domain, remainder taken from reference TRBV19 and TRBJ1-2, is DGGITQSPKYLFRKEGQNVTLSCEQNLNHDAMYWYRQDPGQGLRLIYYSQIVNDFQKGDIAEGYSVSREKKESFPLTVTSAQKNPTAFYLCASSSGTGAFTPTYGYTFGSGTRLTVV.

This clone was seen just once. This CDR3 is CASSHWTGWTGTEAFF. CDR3 sequence (DNA): TGTGCCAGCAGCCATTGGACAGGGTGGACAGGCACTGAAGCTTTCTTT. The genes are TRBV14 and TRBJ1-1; 8 bases agree with TRBD1. The V and J ends lost 3 bases and 4 bases, in that order; junction bases with no gene match: 10. The CDR3 is 16 amino acids. The germline V gene has CDR1 SGHDN and CDR2 FVKESK.

J is TRBJ2-3 and V is TRBV27; 14 bases match TRBD2. Germline CDR1 reads MNHEY; CDR2 reads SMNVEV (reference sequence). V dropped 2 bases and J dropped 2; count of bases not matched to a gene: 6. This CDR3 is built from 18 residues. The CDR3 spells CASSLGTSGGPFTDTQYF. In DNA form, the CDR3 reads TGTGCCAGCAGTTTAGGGACTAGCGGGGGCCCCTTCACAGATACGCAGTATTTT.

V and J are TRBV5-1 and TRBJ2-7; TRBD2 is a possible D gene (6 bases). V was shortened by 1 base and J by 0 bases, with 11 bases between the two germline ends. Germline assignment: CDR1 SGHRS and CDR2 YFSETQ. CDR3 length: 15 residues. The CDR3: CASSLLPGSSYEQYF. CDR3 coding DNA: TGCGCCAGCAGCTTGTTACCCGGGAGCTCCTACGAGCAGTACTTC.

The rearrangement joins TRBV4-2 to TRBJ2-3; D may be TRBD1 (5 bases). Germline V gene lookup returns CDR1 LGHNA and CDR2 YNFKEQ. The CDR3 totals 16 residues. Between the trimmed V and J ends, which lost 4 bases and 5 bases, there was a span of 19 bases. CDR3 amino acids: CASSPTGLSALDTQYF. CDR3 bases: TGTGCCAGCAGCCCCACAGGTTTGTCGGCTTTAGATACGCAGTATTTT.

This clone was seen a single time. This rearrangement joins TRBV6-1 to TRBJ1-3; D gene ambiguous. Germline-derived CDR1 and CDR2 are MNHNS and SASEGT. This CDR3 contains 13 residues. The V end lost 9 bases, the J end lost 7 bases, and 16 bases lay between the germline ends. In DNA, the CDR3 is TGTGCCAGTCTAGCTGACACGTCCAACACCATATATTTT. This codes for CASLADTSNTIYF.

This chain connects TRBV5-1 to TRBJ2-3; no clear D. Trimming cost V 4 bases and J 2 bases, with 14 bases left between them. The CDR3 extends over 15 amino acids. Germline-derived CDR1 and CDR2 are SGHRS and YFSETQ. The CDR3 nucleotides are TGCGCCAGCAGCCTACCTCAGGTGGACACAGATACGCAGTATTTT. Translating gives CASSLPQVDTDTQYF. Full variable domain (remainder filled in from reference TRBV5-1 and TRBJ2-3): KAGVTQTPRYLIKTRGQQVTLSCSPISGHRSVSWYQQTPGQGLQFLFEYFSETQRNKGNFPGRFSGRQFSNSRSEMNVSTLELGDSALYLCASSLPQVDTDTQYFGPGTRLTVL.